The clone carrying this TCR beta chain has at least ten counts. Its antigen remains unknown. This specimen belongs to a study of T cells in Graves' hyperthyroidism and ophthalmopathy. The CDR3 regions of TCR beta were amplified from RNA transcripts. The primer set for the first-round RT-PCR of the TCR CDR3 was HTBI. TCRdb re-called the multiplex PCR reads with MiXCR, one entry per CDR3 protein. The sample lists a few hundred thousand distinct CDR3 sequences, 15% to 18% occurring once. Based on clinical symptoms, serum thyroxine and TRAb, thyroid ultrasound and orbital computed tomography, diagnoses were reached. Study-level findings and limits: Most clonotypes expanded in thyroid above 0.001 were likewise present in blood.

Germline CDR1 DFQATT, CDR2 SNEGSKA (reference sequence). The CDR3 length is 14 residues. V shed 5 bases and J shed 6 bases, with 19 bases lying between them. Specimen: blood. This TCR was recovered from a woman aged 18 to 35 with Graves' hyperthyroidism. The J gene is TRBJ1-1, the V gene TRBV20-1; tentative D call: TRBD1 (6 bases). CDR3: CSAPTVGGVPEAFF. The DNA for the CDR3 is TGCAGTGCTCCGACGGTGGGGGGCGTCCCTGAAGCTTTCTTT.